This record concerns one TCR beta chain sequence. The sample is drawn from a study of STAT5B mutations in CD4+ large granular lymphocyte leukemia. Repertoires were generated with immunoSEQ multiplex PCR, while TCRdb's copy carries only in-frame clones and drops some. In the table there are tens of thousands of clones, over 70% of which are singletons. The V gene's germline CDR1 is PRHDT and CDR2 FYEKMQ (reference sequence). V was trimmed by 5 bases and J by 11 bases, leaving 16 bases between them. This CDR3 is built from 13 residues. The chain has TRBV13 and TRBJ2-4; D is unresolved. Sequenced input: CD4+ T cells from blood buffy coats. This sequence originates from a human donor in good health. The CDR3 DNA is TGTGCCAGCAGCCTCCATGTAGATCTGCTTCAGTACTTC. Translation: CASSLHVDLLQYF. The full variable domain, with the rest looked up from reference TRBV13 and TRBJ2-4, is AAGVIQSPRHLIKEKRETATLKCYPIPRHDTVYWYQQGPGQDPQFLISFYEKMQSDKGSIPDRFSAQQFSDYHSELNMSSLELGDSALYFCASSLHVDLLQYFGAGTRLSVL.